This entry features one TCR beta chain sequence. What it binds is unknown. The sample is drawn from a study of cytomegalovirus exposure and HLA in healthy donors. CDR1 is MDHEN, CDR2 SYDVKM, per germline. V gave up 7 bases and J gave up 6 bases, with 10 bases separating them. The CDR3 totals 12 residues. Primers for the PCR totalled 60 Vbeta and 13 Jbeta. Sequenced by immunoSEQ multiplex PCR; TCRdb stores in-frame clones only, minus some. The data show over 150,000 clones, around four fifths seen once. Findings of the study overall: The likely explanation for a cluster of highly shared sequence variants was sequencing artifact. Despite most TCR sequences being rare, some public TCRs occurred in many donors.

The source of this sequence is a woman in her fifties or sixties in good health and CMV-seropositive. V is TRBV28 and J is TRBJ2-1; D might be TRBD2 (5 bases). Material: PBMCs. The CDR3 protein is CASTLRVNEQFF. CDR3 coding DNA: TGTGCCAGCACATTGAGGGTCAATGAGCAGTTCTTC.